A single TCR beta chain is shown here with its context. The record originates from a study of blood T cells in healthy people across ages. Study context: Per every two T cells, about one barcoded beta molecule was captured by template switching.

This CDR3 spans 13 amino acids. Trimming removed 8 bases from V and 0 bases from J; junction bases left unmatched: 2. Germline V gene lookup returns CDR1 MGHDK and CDR2 SYGVNS. Primed by a sample-barcoded 5' primer and a J-beta primer mix, a second PCR proceeded for 7 to 11 cycles. From each sample, at least 2.5 million paired-end reads containing CDR3 were obtained. TCRdb passed the 5' RACE reads through MiXCR, listing each CDR3 protein once. Of about 970,000 distinct CDR3 sequences in the sample, around 54% were seen once. Sequenced sample: blood. V usage is TRBV25-1 and J usage is TRBJ1-1; 8 bases fit TRBD1. The TCR comes from a woman aged 55 to 70 in good health. CDR3 DNA: TGTGCCAGCGTGGACAGGGTGAACACTGAAGCTTTCTTT. Its protein is CASVDRVNTEAFF.